The rows below give T cell receptor beta chains drawn from one sample of a study of blood T cell repertoires in COVID-19. This table comes from immunoSEQ multiplex PCR, and its TCRdb copy is limited to in-frame clones, with some not included. Of over 55,000 clones listed, 87% are singletons. Sequencing was performed on peripheral blood. The origin of the receptors is an elderly woman with acute or convalescent COVID-19. CDR3s include the opening cysteine and the closing phenylalanine or tryptophan. The order of the fields is clone size, J gene, CDR3 length, V gene, D gene, CDR3 DNA, CDR3 protein. The D gene is left open where the match is weak. Not all rows give a size; the values are once, few, many and, for expanded clones, a class.

-	TRBJ2-7	12	TRBV28	-	TGTGCCAGCAGTTTACTCGGCTACGAGCAGTACTTC	CASSLLGYEQYF
few	TRBJ1-3	13	TRBV6-5	-	TGTGCCAGCAAAAATACAGGGTATAACACCATATATTTT	CASKNTGYNTIYF
many	TRBJ2-2	14	TRBV27	TRBD1	TGTGCCAGCAATAACCAGGGGGCCGGCGGGGAGCTGTTTTTT	CASNNQGAGGELFF
-	TRBJ2-1	13	TRBV9	-	TGTGCCAGCAGCGTAGCTGGGAGCCCTAAGCAGTTCTTC	CASSVAGSPKQFF
-	TRBJ2-7	15	TRBV5-5	-	TGTGCCAGCAGCTTGGGGGTGGGCGGAGGGCGCGAGCAGTACTTC	CASSLGVGGGREQYF
-	TRBJ2-1	15	TRBV7-2	-	TGTGCCAGCAGCGAAGGGGCGGGGACCGGCAATGAGCAGTTCTTC	CASSEGAGTGNEQFF
-	TRBJ1-5	15	TRBV27	-	TGTGCCAGCAGAACTCGGGGTGTCAGCAATCAGCCCCAGCATTTT	CASRTRGVSNQPQHF
-	TRBJ1-5	13	TRBV5-1	-	TGCGCCAGCAGCTTTGAGGGTAATCAGCCCCAGCATTTT	CASSFEGNQPQHF
-	TRBJ2-1	13	TRBV3-1/TRBV3-2	-	TGTGCCAGCAGCCCCGGGAGTTATAATGAGCAGTTCTTC	CASSPGSYNEQFF
-	TRBJ1-6	16	TRBV5-4	TRBD1	TGTGCCAGCAGCTTGTGGGGACAGGGGCGAAATTCACCCCTCCACTTT	CASSLWGQGRNSPLHF
-	TRBJ2-7	16	TRBV29-1	TRBD1	TGCAGCGTTGAGCTTCCGGGACAGGGCGTTTCCTACGAGCAGTACTTC	CSVELPGQGVSYEQYF
-	TRBJ2-7	14	TRBV30	-	TGTGCCTGGAGTGTACTCAGGAACTCCTACGAGCAGTACTTC	CAWSVLRNSYEQYF
-	TRBJ2-2	14	TRBV2	-	TGTGCCAGCAGGGAGGGCGCAAACACCGGGGAGCTGTTTTTT	CASREGANTGELFF
-	TRBJ2-3	12	TRBV6-2/TRBV6-3	-	TGTGCCAGCAGTTACAGAGAGGGCACGCAGTATTTT	CASSYREGTQYF
-	TRBJ2-3	13	TRBV4-3	-	TGCGCCAGCAGCAACCAGGGTTCAGATACGCAGTATTTT	CASSNQGSDTQYF
-	TRBJ2-3	15	TRBV7-3	TRBD2	TGTGCCAGCAGCTCAACTAGCGGGAGGACTGATACGCAGTATTTT	CASSSTSGRTDTQYF
-	TRBJ1-2	16	TRBV27	-	TGTGCCAGCAGTCCCGGGCCAAACCGCGGGAGCTATGGCTACACCTTC	CASSPGPNRGSYGYTF
-	TRBJ1-1	14	TRBV5-4	-	TGTGCCAGCAGCTTGGCCGGGGTCCGCACTGAAGCTTTCTTT	CASSLAGVRTEAFF
-	TRBJ2-2	16	TRBV5-8	TRBD1	TGTGCCAGCAGCCCACGGCAGGGGGCTCGTGGGGGGGAGCTGTTTTTT	CASSPRQGARGGELFF
-	TRBJ1-5	15	TRBV4-2	-	TGTGCCAGCAGCCAAGATCTTGCGGGGTATCAGCCCCAGCATTTT	CASSQDLAGYQPQHF
-	TRBJ1-1	13	TRBV5-4	-	TGTGCCAGCAGCTTGGCCTTGAACACTGAAGCTTTCTTT	CASSLALNTEAFF
once	TRBJ2-1	15	TRBV6-5	TRBD2	TGTGCCAGCGGGGCTAGCGGGGGCCGGGCCAATGAGCAGTTCTTC	CASGASGGRANEQFF
-	TRBJ1-2	14	TRBV10-3	TRBD1	TGTGCCATCAACACGGACAGGAATGTGGTAGGCTACACCTTC	CAINTDRNVVGYTF
once	TRBJ1-3	16	TRBV6-5	TRBD1	TGTGCCAGCAGTTCGTCAACAGGGGGCTCAGGAAACACCATATATTTT	CASSSSTGGSGNTIYF
-	TRBJ2-6	15	TRBV5-4	-	TGTGCCAGCAGCATACAGGCTTCTGGGGCCAACGTCCTGACTTTC	CASSIQASGANVLTF
-	TRBJ1-1	15	TRBV7-2	TRBD1	TGTGCCAGCAGCTTAGTCCTGACAGGGAGTCTTGAAGCTTTCTTT	CASSLVLTGSLEAFF
few	TRBJ1-1	12	TRBV6-2/TRBV6-3	-	TGTGCCAGCAGTTGGCCTTACACTGAAGCTTTCTTT	CASSWPYTEAFF
-	TRBJ2-1	17	TRBV15	-	TGTGCCACCAGAAGATTTGGGTCACCCTCCGGAGGGGATGAGCAGTTCTTC	CATRRFGSPSGGDEQFF
-	TRBJ2-1	15	TRBV28	TRBD2	TGTGCCAGCAGCCCTGGGACTAGCACCCGAAACCAGCAGTTCTTC	CASSPGTSTRNQQFF
-	TRBJ1-2	15	TRBV5-1	TRBD1	TGCGCCAGCAGCCCTGGGACAGGGGGCCCCTATGGCTACACCTTC	CASSPGTGGPYGYTF
-	TRBJ2-1	12	TRBV5-1	-	TGCGCCAGCAGCTTGGGGGCGAATGAGCAGTTCTTC	CASSLGANEQFF
-	TRBJ1-2	15	TRBV28	TRBD1	TGTGCCAGCAGTGTAAACAGGGGGCTGAACTATGGCTACACCTTC	CASSVNRGLNYGYTF
-	TRBJ1-5	14	TRBV7-2	-	TGTGCCAGCAGCTTAGGAGGTCTCGGTCAGCCCCAGCATTTT	CASSLGGLGQPQHF
few	TRBJ1-2	13	TRBV12-3/TRBV12-4	TRBD1	TGTGCCAGCACTACAGGGGCTTTCGATGGCTACACCTTC	CASTTGAFDGYTF
-	TRBJ2-7	14	TRBV2	TRBD1	TGTGCCAGCTCCTACACCGGGACAGGGGGCGAGCAGTACTTC	CASSYTGTGGEQYF
-	TRBJ2-5	14	TRBV3-1/TRBV3-2	-	TGTGCCAGCAGCCAAGAAGGGAGGCCAGGGACCCAGTACTTC	CASSQEGRPGTQYF
-	TRBJ1-5	14	TRBV10-3	-	TGTGCCATCGGGAGTCTGTCTAGCAATCAGCCCCAGCATTTT	CAIGSLSSNQPQHF
-	TRBJ1-6	15	TRBV18	-	TGTGCCAGCTCACCCCAAGGTCAGGGAGGTTCACCCCTCCACTTT	CASSPQGQGGSPLHF
-	TRBJ1-1	13	TRBV5-1	-	TGCGCCAGCAGAACAGTTCTGAACACTGAAGCTTTCTTT	CASRTVLNTEAFF
-	TRBJ1-1	15	TRBV5-1	-	TGCGCCAGCAGCGCTTACAGGTTTTGGAACACTGAAGCTTTCTTT	CASSAYRFWNTEAFF
-	TRBJ1-4	16	TRBV28	-	TGTGCCAGCAGTTTAATTGGCGCAGGGACTAATGAAAAACTGTTTTTT	CASSLIGAGTNEKLFF
-	TRBJ2-1	15	TRBV6-1	TRBD2	TGTGCCAGCAGTGAAAGACTAGCGGCTAACAATGAGCAGTTCTTC	CASSERLAANNEQFF
-	TRBJ1-3	15	TRBV27	TRBD1	TGTGCCAGCAGCCTATCGTGGCAGGGGGCTAACACCATATATTTT	CASSLSWQGANTIYF
few	TRBJ2-1	16	TRBV28	-	TGTGCCAGCAGTTTATTGGGGGCCGGCAGGGATAATGAGCAGTTCTTC	CASSLLGAGRDNEQFF
-	TRBJ1-1	16	TRBV15	-	TGTGCCACCAGCAGAGATTTAGGGACAACCCCTCGGGTAGCTTTCTTT	CATSRDLGTTPRVAFF
-	TRBJ2-2	14	TRBV4-3	-	TGCGCCAGCAGCCAAGTCAGGGTCTCCGGGGAGCTGTTTTTT	CASSQVRVSGELFF
-	TRBJ1-1	12	TRBV12-3/TRBV12-4	-	TGTGCCAGCAGTTTGTCCTCCACTGAAGCTTTCTTT	CASSLSSTEAFF
-	TRBJ2-7	14	TRBV18	-	TGTGCCAGCTCACCACAGACGGGCTCCTACGAGCAGTACTTC	CASSPQTGSYEQYF
-	TRBJ2-5	15	TRBV24-1	TRBD2	TGTGCCACCAGTGATCGGTTAGCGGGAGAGGAGACCCAGTACTTC	CATSDRLAGEETQYF
-	TRBJ1-4	14	TRBV5-1	TRBD1	TGCGCCAGCAGCTTGGGGGACAGGAATGAAAAACTGTTTTTT	CASSLGDRNEKLFF
-	TRBJ1-2	15	TRBV28	TRBD1	TGTGCCAGCAGAAGCAGGACAGGGGGTGGCTATGGCTACACCTTC	CASRSRTGGGYGYTF
-	TRBJ1-2	15	TRBV5-6	-	TGTGCCAGCAGCTTGGATCCGGCAGGGGCCAATGGCTACACCTTC	CASSLDPAGANGYTF
-	TRBJ1-1	15	TRBV18	-	TGTGCCAGCTCACCGGCCGGGGGGGTGAACACTGAAGCTTTCTTT	CASSPAGGVNTEAFF
-	TRBJ1-1	12	TRBV6-5	-	TGTGCCAGCAGCACCCGGGGTCCCGAAGCTTTCTTT	CASSTRGPEAFF